This T cell receptor (beta chain) is drawn from a study of cytomegalovirus exposure and HLA in healthy donors. The primer mix had 60 Vbeta and 13 Jbeta primers. In the original analysis: Later, an analysis found about 80 million unique TCR beta chains, and about 10 million of these were shared. Generated by immunoSEQ multiplex PCR, the TCRdb table keeps only in-frame clones and is missing some. V and J calls and clone size follow that table, whereas D and trimming were derived from the DNA. The sample shows 150,000 to 200,000 clones, roughly 78% of them seen only once. V was cut by 3 bases and J by 4 bases, with 9 bases left in between. From germline, CDR1 is SEHNR and CDR2 FQNEAQ (reference sequence). The CDR3 loop spans 13 amino acids. About this clone itself: Its antigen is as yet unknown.

Study-wide results and limits: Later analysis showed TCR association rates varying by HLA locus, highest for DRB1 and lowest for HLA-C.

This TCR was recovered from a man aged 40-55 years in good health and CMV-seropositive. The material sequenced was PBMCs. V gene TRBV7-9 combines with J gene TRBJ1-2; D not resolved. As DNA, the CDR3 is TGTGCCAGCAGCTTCGGACTTCCCTATGGCTACACCTTC. It translates to CASSFGLPYGYTF.